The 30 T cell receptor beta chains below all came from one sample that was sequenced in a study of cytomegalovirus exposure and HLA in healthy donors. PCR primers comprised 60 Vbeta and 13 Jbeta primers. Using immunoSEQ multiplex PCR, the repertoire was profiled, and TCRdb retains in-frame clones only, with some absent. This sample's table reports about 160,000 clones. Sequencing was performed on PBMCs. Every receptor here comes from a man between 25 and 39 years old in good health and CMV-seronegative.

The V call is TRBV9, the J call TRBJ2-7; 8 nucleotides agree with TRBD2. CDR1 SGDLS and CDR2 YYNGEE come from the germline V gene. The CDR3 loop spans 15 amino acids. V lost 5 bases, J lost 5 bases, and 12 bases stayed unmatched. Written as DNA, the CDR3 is TGTGCCAGCAGTCGTCTAACGGGAGGGCCCCACGAGCAGTACTTC. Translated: CASSRLTGGPHEQYF.

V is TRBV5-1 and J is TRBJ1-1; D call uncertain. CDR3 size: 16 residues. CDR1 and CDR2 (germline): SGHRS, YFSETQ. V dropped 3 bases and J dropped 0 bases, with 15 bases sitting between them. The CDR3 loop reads CASSSLQASMNTEAFF. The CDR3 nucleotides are TGCGCCAGCAGCTCTCTGCAGGCGAGCATGAACACTGAAGCTTTCTTT.

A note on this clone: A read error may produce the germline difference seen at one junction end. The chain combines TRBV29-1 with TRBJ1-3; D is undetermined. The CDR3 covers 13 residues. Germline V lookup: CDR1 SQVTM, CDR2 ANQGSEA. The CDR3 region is CSVDLRGGSTIYF. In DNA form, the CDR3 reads TGCAGCGTTGACTTGCGGGGTGGAAGCACCATATATTTT.

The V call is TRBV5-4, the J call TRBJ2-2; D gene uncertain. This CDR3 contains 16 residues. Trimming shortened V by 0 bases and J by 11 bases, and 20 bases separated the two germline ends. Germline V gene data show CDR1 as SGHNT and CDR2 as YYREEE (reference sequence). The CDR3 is CASSLAIFGAKTELFF. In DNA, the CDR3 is TGTGCCAGCAGCTTGGCCATTTTCGGAGCAAAGACCGAGCTGTTTTTT.

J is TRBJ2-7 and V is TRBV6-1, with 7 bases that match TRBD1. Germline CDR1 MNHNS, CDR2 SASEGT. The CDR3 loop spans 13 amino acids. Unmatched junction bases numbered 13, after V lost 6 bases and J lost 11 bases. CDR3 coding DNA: TGTGCCAGCAGCCAGGGACAGATGACGAGCAAGTACTTC. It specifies CASSQGQMTSKYF.

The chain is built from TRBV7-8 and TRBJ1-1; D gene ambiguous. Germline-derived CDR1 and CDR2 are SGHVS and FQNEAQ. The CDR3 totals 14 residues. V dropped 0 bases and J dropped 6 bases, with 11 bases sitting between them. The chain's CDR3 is CASSLAAGSAEAFF. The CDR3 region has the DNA TGTGCCAGCAGCTTAGCGGCAGGCTCAGCTGAAGCTTTCTTT.

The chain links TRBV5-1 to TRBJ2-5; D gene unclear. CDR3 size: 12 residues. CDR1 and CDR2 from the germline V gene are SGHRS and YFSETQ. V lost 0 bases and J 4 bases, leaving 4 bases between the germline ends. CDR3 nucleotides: TGCGCCAGCAGCTTGGGTAGAGAGACCCAGTACTTC. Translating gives CASSLGRETQYF.

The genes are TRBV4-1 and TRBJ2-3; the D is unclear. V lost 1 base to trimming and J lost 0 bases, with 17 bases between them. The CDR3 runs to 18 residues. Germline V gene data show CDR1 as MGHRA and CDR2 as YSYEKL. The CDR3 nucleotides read TGCGCCAGCAGCCAAGGGTACCTGTTAGCTGCTAGCACAGATACGCAGTATTTT. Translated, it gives CASSQGYLLAASTDTQYF.

The DNA of the CDR3 is TGCGCCAGCAGCTCGTCCGGGACTAGCGGGATCAATGAGCAGTTCTTC. Encoded protein: CASSSSGTSGINEQFF. The V call is TRBV5-1, the J call TRBJ2-1; 13 bases align to TRBD2. After removal of 3 bases from V and 6 bases from J, the junction contained 6 bases not matched to a gene. Germline V gene sequence: CDR1 SGHRS, CDR2 YFSETQ. The CDR3 runs 16 residues.

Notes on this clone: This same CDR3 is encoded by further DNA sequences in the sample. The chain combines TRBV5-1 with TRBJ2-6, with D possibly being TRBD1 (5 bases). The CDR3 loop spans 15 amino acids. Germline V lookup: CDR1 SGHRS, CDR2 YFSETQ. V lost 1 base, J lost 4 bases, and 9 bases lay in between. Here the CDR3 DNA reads TGCGCCAGCAGCTTGACAGGTACCGGGGCCAACGTCCTGACTTTC. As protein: CASSLTGTGANVLTF.

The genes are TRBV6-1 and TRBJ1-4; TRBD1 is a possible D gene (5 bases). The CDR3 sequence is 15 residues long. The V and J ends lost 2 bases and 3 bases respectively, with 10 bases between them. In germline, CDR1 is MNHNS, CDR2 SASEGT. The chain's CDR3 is CASSEKGLANEKLFF. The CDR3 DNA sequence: TGTGCCAGCAGTGAAAAGGGGCTGGCTAATGAAAAACTGTTTTTT.

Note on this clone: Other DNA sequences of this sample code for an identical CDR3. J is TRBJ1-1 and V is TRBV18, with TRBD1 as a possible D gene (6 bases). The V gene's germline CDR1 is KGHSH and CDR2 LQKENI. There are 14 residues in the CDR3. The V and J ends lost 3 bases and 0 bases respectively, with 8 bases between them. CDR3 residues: CASSPGQMNTEAFF. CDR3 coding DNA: TGTGCCAGCTCACCTGGACAGATGAACACTGAAGCTTTCTTT.

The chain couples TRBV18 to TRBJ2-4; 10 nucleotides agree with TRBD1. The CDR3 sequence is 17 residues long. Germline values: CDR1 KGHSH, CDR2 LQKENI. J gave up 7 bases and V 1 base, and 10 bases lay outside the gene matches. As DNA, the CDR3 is TGTGCCAGCTCACCACTTGGGGACAGGGGTAAAGGGAACATTCAGTACTTC. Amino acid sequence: CASSPLGDRGKGNIQYF.

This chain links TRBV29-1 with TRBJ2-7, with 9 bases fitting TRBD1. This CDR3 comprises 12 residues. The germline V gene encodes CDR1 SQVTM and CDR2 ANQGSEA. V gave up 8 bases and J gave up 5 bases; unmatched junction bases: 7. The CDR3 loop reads CSFQGQGHEQYF. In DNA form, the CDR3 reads TGCAGCTTTCAGGGACAGGGCCACGAGCAGTACTTC.

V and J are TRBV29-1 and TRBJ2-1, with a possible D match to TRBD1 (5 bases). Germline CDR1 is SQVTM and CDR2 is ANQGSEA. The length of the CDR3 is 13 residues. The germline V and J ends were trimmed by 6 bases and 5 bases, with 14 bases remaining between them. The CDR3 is CSVGRVGNNEQFF. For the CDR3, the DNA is TGCAGCGTGGGCAGGGTAGGGAACAATGAGCAGTTCTTC.

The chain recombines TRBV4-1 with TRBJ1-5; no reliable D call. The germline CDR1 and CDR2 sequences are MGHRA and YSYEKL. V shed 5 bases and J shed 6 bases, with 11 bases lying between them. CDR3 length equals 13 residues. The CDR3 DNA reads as TGCGCCAGCAGCGTACAGTCCGGTCAGCCCCAGCATTTT. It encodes CASSVQSGQPQHF.

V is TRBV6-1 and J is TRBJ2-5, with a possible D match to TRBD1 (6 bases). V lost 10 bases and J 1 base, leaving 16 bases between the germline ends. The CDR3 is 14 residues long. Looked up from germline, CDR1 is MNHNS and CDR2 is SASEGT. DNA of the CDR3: TGTGCCACGGAAGTACAGGGATTCCAAGAGACCCAGTACTTC. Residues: CATEVQGFQETQYF.

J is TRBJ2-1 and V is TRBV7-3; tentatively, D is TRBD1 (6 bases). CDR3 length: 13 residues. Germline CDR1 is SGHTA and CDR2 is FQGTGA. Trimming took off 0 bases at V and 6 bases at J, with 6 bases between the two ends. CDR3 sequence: CASSLTGGNEQFF. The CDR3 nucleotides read TGTGCCAGCAGCTTAACAGGGGGCAATGAGCAGTTCTTC.

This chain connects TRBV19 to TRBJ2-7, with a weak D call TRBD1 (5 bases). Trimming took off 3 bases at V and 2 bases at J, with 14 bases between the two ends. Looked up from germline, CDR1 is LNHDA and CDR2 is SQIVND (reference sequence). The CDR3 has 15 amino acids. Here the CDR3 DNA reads TGTGCCAGTAGTATCGGGCAGGGTGGAGCCTACGAGCAGTACTTC. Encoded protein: CASSIGQGGAYEQYF.

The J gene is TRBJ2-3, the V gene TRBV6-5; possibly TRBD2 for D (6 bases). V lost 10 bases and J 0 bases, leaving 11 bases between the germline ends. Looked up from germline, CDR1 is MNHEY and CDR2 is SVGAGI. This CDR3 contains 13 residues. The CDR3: CATLGLSTDTQYF. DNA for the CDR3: TGTGCCACTCTGGGACTCAGCACAGATACGCAGTATTTT.

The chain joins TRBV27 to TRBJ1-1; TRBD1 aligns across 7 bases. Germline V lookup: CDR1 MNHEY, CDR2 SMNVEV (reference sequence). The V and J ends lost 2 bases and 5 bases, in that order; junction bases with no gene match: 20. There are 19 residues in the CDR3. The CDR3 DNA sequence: TGTGCCAGCAGTTTAATTGCGGCTCTCGGCACAGGGGAGCGGACTGAAGCTTTCTTT. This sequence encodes CASSLIAALGTGERTEAFF.

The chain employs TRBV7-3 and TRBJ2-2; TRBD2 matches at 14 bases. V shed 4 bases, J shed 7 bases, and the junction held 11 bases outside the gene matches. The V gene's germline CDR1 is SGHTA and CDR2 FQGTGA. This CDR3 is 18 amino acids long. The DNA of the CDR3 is TGTGCCAGCAGCTCGCAACCGGGACTAGCGGGAGCGGTCGGGGAGCTGTTTTTT. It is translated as CASSSQPGLAGAVGELFF. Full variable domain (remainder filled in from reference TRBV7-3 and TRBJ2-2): GAGVSQTPSNKVTEKGKYVELRCDPISGHTALYWYRQSLGQGPEFLIYFQGTGAADDSGLPNDRFFAVRPEGSVSTLKIQRTERGDSAVYLCASSSQPGLAGAVGELFFGEGSRLTVL.

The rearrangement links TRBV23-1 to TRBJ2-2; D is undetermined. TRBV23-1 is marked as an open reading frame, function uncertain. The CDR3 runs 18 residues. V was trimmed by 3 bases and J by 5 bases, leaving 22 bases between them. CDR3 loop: CASSHNPSERRKTGELFF. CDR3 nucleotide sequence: TGCGCCAGCAGTCACAACCCGTCGGAACGGAGAAAAACCGGGGAGCTGTTTTTT.

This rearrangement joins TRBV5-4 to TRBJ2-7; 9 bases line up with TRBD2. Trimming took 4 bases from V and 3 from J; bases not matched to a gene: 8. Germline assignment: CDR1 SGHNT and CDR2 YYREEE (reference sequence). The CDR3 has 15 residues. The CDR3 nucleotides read TGTGCCAGCAGCCCGATTAGCGGGAGTGGCTACGAGCAGTACTTC. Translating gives CASSPISGSGYEQYF.

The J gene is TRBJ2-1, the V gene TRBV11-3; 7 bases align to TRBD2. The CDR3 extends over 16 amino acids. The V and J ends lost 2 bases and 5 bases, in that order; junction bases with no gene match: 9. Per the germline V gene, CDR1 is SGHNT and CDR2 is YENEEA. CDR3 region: CASSLSGGSPDNEQFF. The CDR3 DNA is TGTGCCAGCAGCTTATCTGGCGGGAGTCCGGACAATGAGCAGTTCTTC.

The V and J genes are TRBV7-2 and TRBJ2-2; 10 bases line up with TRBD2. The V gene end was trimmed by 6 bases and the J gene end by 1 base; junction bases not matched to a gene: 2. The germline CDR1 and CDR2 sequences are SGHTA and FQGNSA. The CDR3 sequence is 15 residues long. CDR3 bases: TGTGCCAGCAGACGGACTAGCGGGAACACCGGGGAGCTGTTTTTT. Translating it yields CASRRTSGNTGELFF.

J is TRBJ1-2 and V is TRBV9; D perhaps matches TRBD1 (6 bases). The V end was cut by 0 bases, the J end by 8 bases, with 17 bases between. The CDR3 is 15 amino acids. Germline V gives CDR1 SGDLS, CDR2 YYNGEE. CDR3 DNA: TGTGCCAGCAGCGTAGCCACCAGTACGACAGGCGGCTACACCTTC. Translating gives CASSVATSTTGGYTF.

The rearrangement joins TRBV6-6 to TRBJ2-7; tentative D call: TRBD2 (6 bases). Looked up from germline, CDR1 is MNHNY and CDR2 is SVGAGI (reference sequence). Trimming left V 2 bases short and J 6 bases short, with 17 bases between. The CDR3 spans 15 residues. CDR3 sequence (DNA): TGTGCCAGCAGTTACAAAAAGGGAGGCGGGATCGAGCAGTACTTC. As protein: CASSYKKGGGIEQYF.

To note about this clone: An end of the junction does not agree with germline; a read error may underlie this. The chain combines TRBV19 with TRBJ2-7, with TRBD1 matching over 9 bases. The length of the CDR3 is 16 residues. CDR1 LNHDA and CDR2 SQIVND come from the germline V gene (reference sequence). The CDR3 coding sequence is TGTGCCAGTAGTCCATGGGGACAGGGCCTCTCCGACGAGCAGTACTTC. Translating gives CASSPWGQGLSDEQYF.

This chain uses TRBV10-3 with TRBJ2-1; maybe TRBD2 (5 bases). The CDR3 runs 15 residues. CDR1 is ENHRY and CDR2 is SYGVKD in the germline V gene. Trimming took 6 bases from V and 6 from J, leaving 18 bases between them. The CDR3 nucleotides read TGTGCCATCAGGAAACTAGGGAAGTCAGGCAATGAGCAGTTCTTC. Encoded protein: CAIRKLGKSGNEQFF.